This T cell receptor beta chain is drawn from a study of long-term antiretroviral therapy in people with HIV. Looked up from germline, CDR1 is MNHEY and CDR2 is SVGAGI. The V end was cut by 6 bases, the J end by 1 base, with 19 bases between. The CDR3 totals 16 residues. Version v3.0 of the immunoSEQ assay was performed at survey level. The protocol was immunoSEQ multiplex PCR, while the TCRdb copy is restricted to in-frame clones and leaves out a portion. The data contain some 38,000 clones, 80% to 85% of them singletons. Whole-study findings and limits: Although diversity increased after ART, it remained lower than in transplant donor controls.

This clone was found once. Its antigen is not known. The sequence derives from a man between 18 and 29 years old with HIV. V and J are TRBV6-5 and TRBJ2-7; possible D gene TRBD2, 5 bases. The sequences come from unsorted PBMCs, collected 1.5 years after starting antiretroviral therapy. CDR3 sequence (DNA): TGTGCCAGCAGATACGAAGAGGGAACCGGATCCTACGAGCAGTACTTC. Translated, it gives CASRYEEGTGSYEQYF.